Below are 27 T cell receptor beta chains sequenced from a single sample in a study of vaccination effects on CD4 cells after COVID-19. Sequenced by immunoSEQ multiplex PCR; TCRdb stores in-frame clones only, minus some. This sample yields 65,000 to 90,000 clones, of which roughly 79% are seen a single time; 2.5% to 3.5% belongs to the top ten. Their antigen targets remain unknown. Before sequencing took place, the ViraFEST assay used viral peptide pools to expand antigen-specific CD4+ T cells. Cells that had been cultured for about 10 days were the source of isolated CD4+ T cells. Nucleocapsid antibodies were negative in the vaccine recipients, who had never had SARS-CoV-2 infection. The sample was CD4+ T cells from PBMCs cultured with HCoV-NL63 spike peptides, taken before COVID-19 vaccination. All receptors derive from a human donor who received a COVID-19 vaccine.

The genes are TRBV24-1 and TRBJ2-7, with D possibly matching TRBD1 (6 bases). With 8 bases removed from V and 0 bases from J, the gap between germline ends came to 16 bases. CDR3 length: 15 amino acids. Germline V gives CDR1 KGHDR, CDR2 SFDVKD. The DNA of the CDR3 is TGTGCCACCACCACGCAGGGGAATATCTCCTACGAGCAGTACGTC. It encodes CATTTQGNISYEQYV.

This clone has just a few counts. This rearrangement joins TRBV9 to TRBJ1-5; D perhaps matches TRBD1 (6 bases). This CDR3 has 14 residues. Germline V gene sequence: CDR1 SGDLS, CDR2 YYNGEE. V was shortened by 0 bases and J by 5 bases, with 9 bases between the two germline ends. CDR3 region: CASSVGTEYQPQHF. The CDR3 DNA sequence: TGTGCCAGCAGCGTAGGGACAGAATATCAGCCCCAGCATTTT.

This clone was seen a few times. The chain uses TRBV27 and TRBJ1-2; unclear D gene. From germline, CDR1 is MNHEY and CDR2 SMNVEV (reference sequence). V gave up 1 base and J gave up 6 bases, with 3 bases separating them. The CDR3 is made up of 11 amino acids. The CDR3 nucleotides are TGTGCCAGCAGTTTATGGAATGGCTACACCTTC. This gives the protein CASSLWNGYTF.

This clone was counted only a few times. The rearrangement uses TRBV15 and TRBJ1-5; a possible D gene is TRBD1 (5 bases). CDR1 is LNHNV and CDR2 is YYDKDF in the germline V gene (reference sequence). The V gene lost 1 base and the J gene lost 2 bases, with 6 bases spanning the gap. CDR3 size: 14 residues. The CDR3 region has the DNA TGTGCCACCAGCAGAGGCAGGGGCAATCAGCCCCAGCATTTT. This encodes CATSRGRGNQPQHF.

The sample holds one count of this clone. The chain joins TRBV27 to TRBJ2-7; 10 bases are a match to TRBD2. Germline V gives CDR1 MNHEY, CDR2 SMNVEV (reference sequence). The V gene end was trimmed by 2 bases and the J gene end by 1 base; junction bases not matched to a gene: 5. The CDR3 sequence is 16 residues long. The CDR3: CASSLRSSGGSYEQYV. CDR3 sequence (DNA): TGTGCCAGCAGTTTACGGTCTAGCGGGGGTTCCTACGAGCAGTACGTC.

This clone has just a few counts. The rearrangement links TRBV6-5 to TRBJ1-1; 8 nucleotides agree with TRBD1. With V trimmed by 5 bases and J by 6 bases, 11 bases remained unmatched. Germline V gives CDR1 MNHEY, CDR2 SVGAGI. There are 15 residues in the CDR3. CDR3 bases: TGTGCCAGCAGTCAGGGGGCAGGTATTAGGGCTGAAGCTTTCTTT. Encoded protein: CASSQGAGIRAEAFF.

The chain joins TRBV5-8 to TRBJ1-1; D not certain. The germline V gene has CDR1 SGHTS and CDR2 YDEGEE. The CDR3 runs to 11 residues. V lost 7 bases and J lost 6, with 10 bases in between. The CDR3 bases are TGTGCCAGCCCAGAAAACTCTGAAGCTTTCTTT. This encodes CASPENSEAFF.

This clone has only a few counts. The chain employs TRBV6-5 and TRBJ1-1; D gene unclear. This CDR3 contains 14 residues. The V end lost 7 bases, the J end lost 5 bases, and 17 bases lay between the germline ends. Per germline, CDR1 MNHEY and CDR2 SVGAGI. In nucleotides, the CDR3 is TGTGCCAGCACGGAGACACCCTCGAGTACTGAAGCTTTCTTT. Translating gives CASTETPSSTEAFF.

The rearrangement joins TRBV3-1 (or the pseudogene TRBV3-2) to TRBJ2-7, with D perhaps matching TRBD1 (5 bases). Germline loops: CDR1 LGHDT, CDR2 YNNKEL (reference sequence). V lost 1 base, J lost 3 bases, and 13 bases lay in between. This CDR3 contains 15 residues. The CDR3 loop is CASSQGGSEGYEQYV. The CDR3 DNA reads as TGTGCCAGCAGCCAAGGGGGCAGCGAAGGCTACGAGCAGTACGTC.

The chain is built from TRBV6-5 and TRBJ1-1, with D unclear. The germline V gene has CDR1 MNHEY and CDR2 SVGAGI. The CDR3 is 15 amino acids. Trimming took off 0 bases at V and 5 bases at J, with 13 bases between the two ends. The CDR3 here is CASSYSGVLGTEAFF. The CDR3 nucleotides are TGTGCCAGCAGTTACTCAGGCGTCTTAGGGACTGAAGCTTTCTTT.

The chain uses TRBV4-3 and TRBJ2-1; 8 positions agree with TRBD2. The CDR3 covers 13 residues. V shed 1 base and J 8 bases; nucleotides not matched to a gene: 1. The germline gives CDR1 LGHNA, CDR2 YSLEER. Written as DNA, the CDR3 is TGCGCCAGCAGCCAAGCGGGGGGGGATGAGCAGTTCTTC. As protein: CASSQAGGDEQFF.

The chain has TRBV28 and TRBJ2-2; maybe TRBD2 (5 bases). Germline loops: CDR1 MDHEN, CDR2 SYDVKM. The CDR3 has 16 amino acids. With 7 bases removed from V and 1 base from J, the gap between germline ends came to 16 bases. The CDR3 bases are TGTGCCAGCAACCGACGCCCTGGAGGGAACACCGGGGAGCTGTTTTTT. This sequence encodes CASNRRPGGNTGELFF.

The rearrangement uses TRBV5-1 and TRBJ2-1; tentative D call: TRBD1 (6 bases). Germline loops: CDR1 SGHRS, CDR2 YFSETQ. Between the trimmed V and J ends, which lost 4 bases and 2 bases, there was a span of 13 bases. This CDR3 region has 15 residues. CDR3 sequence: CASSRDTMTYNEQFF. The CDR3 region has the DNA TGCGCCAGCAGCCGGGACACTATGACCTACAATGAGCAGTTCTTC.

The V gene is TRBV19, the J gene TRBJ2-3, with a weak D call TRBD2 (6 bases). Trimming left V 6 bases short and J 3 bases short, with 13 bases between. The CDR3 is made up of 14 amino acids. In germline, CDR1 is LNHDA, CDR2 SQIVND (reference sequence). The CDR3, as DNA: TGTGCCAGTAGGCCCCGGGGGTCAACAGATACGCAGTATTTT. This sequence encodes CASRPRGSTDTQYF.

The chain carries TRBV27 and TRBJ1-2; D call uncertain. This CDR3 has 13 amino acids. V lost 2 bases to trimming and J lost 2 bases, with 6 bases between them. The V gene's germline CDR1 is MNHEY and CDR2 SMNVEV (reference sequence). As DNA, the CDR3 is TGTGCCAGCAGTTTAAGGCAGAACTATGGCTACACCTTC. Its protein is CASSLRQNYGYTF.

The chain links TRBV18 to TRBJ2-3, with D perhaps matching TRBD2 (6 bases). Germline V gene data show CDR1 as KGHSH and CDR2 as LQKENI. CDR3 size: 15 residues. Trimming stripped 5 bases from V and 3 bases from J, with 15 bases between. This CDR3 is CASSAGFTTTDTQYF. The DNA of the CDR3 is TGTGCCAGCTCAGCGGGATTTACCACGACAGATACGCAGTATTTT. The variable domain in full, with the rest retrieved from reference TRBV18 and TRBJ2-3, is NAGVMQNPRHLVRRRGQEARLRCSPMKGHSHVYWYRQLPEEGLKFMVYLQKENIIDESGMPKERFSAEFPKEGPSILRIQQVVRGDSAAYFCASSAGFTTTDTQYFGPGTRLTVL.

This clone was seen a handful of times. This chain links TRBV6-5 with TRBJ1-1; TRBD1 is a possible D gene (6 bases). CDR1 is MNHEY and CDR2 is SVGAGI in the germline V gene. Trimming pared 8 bases from V and 10 bases from J, leaving 14 bases between. The CDR3 consists of 11 residues. The CDR3 DNA is TGTGCCAGCCGACGGGACACGAGAGCTTTCTTT. Translating it yields CASRRDTRAFF.

The rearrangement uses TRBV19 and TRBJ1-2, with TRBD1 matching over 8 bases. Trimming cost V 4 bases and J 2 bases; bases outside gene matches: 9. CDR1 and CDR2 from the germline V gene are LNHDA and SQIVND (reference sequence). This CDR3 has 16 amino acids. Here the CDR3 reads CASSTTAGGRNYGYTF. Written as DNA, the CDR3 is TGTGCCAGTAGTACGACCGCAGGGGGCAGAAACTATGGCTACACCTTC.

This chain joins TRBV9 and TRBJ2-3; D call uncertain. The CDR3 is 17 amino acids. Germline V gene sequence: CDR1 SGDLS, CDR2 YYNGEE. V lost 4 bases and J lost 0, with 18 bases in between. Written as DNA, the CDR3 is TGTGCCAGCAGCCCCCACCTGGCTGGAACTAGCACAGATACGCAGTATTTT. Protein product: CASSPHLAGTSTDTQYF.

The V and J genes are TRBV7-8 and TRBJ1-3, with 7 bases matching TRBD1. Germline V CDR1 and CDR2: SGHVS, FQNEAQ. CDR3 length equals 15 residues. V shed 5 bases, J shed 0 bases, and the junction held 4 bases outside the gene matches. CDR3 DNA sequence: TGTGCCAGCAGCCCGGGGACAGCCTCTGGAAACACCATATATTTT. This codes for CASSPGTASGNTIYF.

The gene calls are TRBV4-3 and TRBJ1-6, with D perhaps TRBD1 (6 bases). Trimming left V 4 bases short and J 5 bases short, with 15 bases between. The length of the CDR3 is 16 residues. Germline V gives CDR1 LGHNA, CDR2 YSLEER. The CDR3 DNA reads TGCGCCAGCAGCCGCAAACCGGGACAAGATAATTCACCCCTCCACTTT. This gives the protein CASSRKPGQDNSPLHF.

V gene TRBV30 combines with J gene TRBJ2-7; D remains unclear. CDR1 and CDR2 (germline): GTSNPN, SVGIG (reference sequence). CDR3 size: 13 residues. V lost 1 base to trimming and J lost 0 bases, with 7 bases between them. The CDR3 is CAWSGADSYEQYV. For the CDR3, the DNA is TGTGCCTGGAGTGGGGCGGACTCCTACGAGCAGTACGTC.

The V and J genes are TRBV7-2 and TRBJ2-7, with 8 positions matching TRBD2. This CDR3 comprises 16 residues. Trimming at V came to 4 bases and at J to 4 bases, leaving 12 bases not matched to a gene. CDR1 and CDR2 from the germline V gene are SGHTA and FQGNSA. The CDR3 DNA reads as TGTGCCAGCAGCTGGTTACTGAGCGGGGGTGATTACGAGCAGTACGTC. This sequence encodes CASSWLLSGGDYEQYV.

V and J are TRBV12-3 or TRBV12-4 and TRBJ1-5, with D possibly TRBD1 on 6 matching bases. The CDR3 length is 13 residues. V dropped 6 bases and J dropped 5 bases, with 11 bases sitting between them. The CDR3 reads CASSWTEHQPQHF. The CDR3 DNA follows: TGTGCCAGCAGCTGGACAGAACATCAGCCCCAGCATTTT.

This rearrangement joins TRBV2 to TRBJ2-1; perhaps D is TRBD1 or TRBD2 (5 bases each). This CDR3 has 15 residues. Trimming left V 3 bases short and J 2 bases short, with 11 bases between. Germline values: CDR1 SNHLY, CDR2 FYNNEI. The CDR3 bases are TGTGCCAGCAGTGATATAGGGACCCCCTACAATGAGCAGTTCTTC. Its protein product is CASSDIGTPYNEQFF.

The chain uses TRBV28 and TRBJ2-5; 12 bases match TRBD1. The germline V gene has CDR1 MDHEN and CDR2 SYDVKM. The CDR3 has 15 residues. V was pared by 5 bases and J by 4 bases, with 5 bases of the junction left unmatched. The CDR3 bases are TGTGCCAGCAGTGACCGGGACAGGGGGCGAGAGACCCAGTACTTC. It encodes CASSDRDRGRETQYF. Combining the CDR3 with reference TRBV28 and TRBJ2-5 gives the whole variable domain DVKVTQSSRYLVKRTGEKVFLECVQDMDHENMFWYRQDPGLGLRLIYFSYDVKMKEKGDIPEGYSVSREKKERFSLILESASTNQTSMYLCASSDRDRGRETQYFGPGTRLLVL.

This clone was counted a few times. J is TRBJ1-1 and V is TRBV6-5, with D unclear. The V gene lost 6 bases and the J gene lost 5 bases, with 16 bases spanning the gap. The CDR3 extends over 14 amino acids. Germline values: CDR1 MNHEY, CDR2 SVGAGI. In nucleotides, the CDR3 is TGTGCCAGCAGCACCCGGGCTGGAGGGACTGAAGCTTTCTTT. Translating it yields CASSTRAGGTEAFF.